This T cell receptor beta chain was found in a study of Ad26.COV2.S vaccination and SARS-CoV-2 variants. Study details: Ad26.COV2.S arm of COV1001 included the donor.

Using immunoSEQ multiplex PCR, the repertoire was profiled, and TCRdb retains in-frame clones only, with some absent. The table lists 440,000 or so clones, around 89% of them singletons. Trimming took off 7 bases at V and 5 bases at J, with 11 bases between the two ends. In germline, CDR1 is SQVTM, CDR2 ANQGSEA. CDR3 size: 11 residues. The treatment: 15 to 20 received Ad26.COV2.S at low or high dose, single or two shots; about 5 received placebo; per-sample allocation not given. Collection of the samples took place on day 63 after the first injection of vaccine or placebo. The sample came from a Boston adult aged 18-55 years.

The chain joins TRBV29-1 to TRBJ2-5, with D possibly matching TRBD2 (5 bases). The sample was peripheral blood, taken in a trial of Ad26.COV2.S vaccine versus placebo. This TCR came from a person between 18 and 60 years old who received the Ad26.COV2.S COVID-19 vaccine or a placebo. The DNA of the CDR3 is TGCAGCGCCCACCGCGGGGAGACCCAGTACTTC. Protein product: CSAHRGETQYF.